One and the same sample provided the 19 T cell receptor beta chains below, sequenced in a study of blood T cell repertoires in COVID-19. Using immunoSEQ multiplex PCR, the repertoire was profiled, and TCRdb retains in-frame clones only, with some absent. The sample records 250,000 to 350,000 clones, around 90% being singletons. The sample comprised peripheral blood. The receptors originated from a woman between 25 and 40 years old with COVID-19, enrolled during active disease.

The chain joins TRBV30 to TRBJ1-1; a weak D match, TRBD1 (6 bases). Trimming removed 4 bases from V and 1 base from J, with 10 bases in between. The CDR3 consists of 13 residues. Germline lookup yields CDR1 GTSNPN and CDR2 SVGIG (reference sequence). The CDR3 DNA follows: TGTGCCTGGAATTTACAGGGGAACACTGAAGCTTTCTTT. The encoded protein is CAWNLQGNTEAFF.

This clone was observed a handful of times. The chain joins TRBV6-2 or TRBV6-3 to TRBJ2-7, with D perhaps TRBD2 (6 bases). There are 16 residues in the CDR3. CDR1 and CDR2 from the germline V gene are MNHEY and SVGEGT. V was cut by 5 bases and J by 2 bases, with 19 bases left in between. The CDR3 sequence: CASSSPQVRGTYEQYF. Here the CDR3 DNA reads TGTGCCAGCAGTAGCCCCCAGGTTCGGGGGACCTACGAGCAGTACTTC.

The chain is built from TRBV2 and TRBJ2-1; no firm D call. CDR1 and CDR2 (germline): SNHLY, FYNNEI. CDR3 length: 19 amino acids. Trimming pared 7 bases from V and 0 bases from J, leaving 25 bases between. The CDR3 loop reads CASTPVMGTDQVSYNEQFF. The CDR3 bases are TGTGCCAGCACCCCGGTGATGGGTACCGACCAGGTCTCCTACAATGAGCAGTTCTTC.

J is TRBJ1-5 and V is TRBV30; D uncertain. In germline, CDR1 is GTSNPN, CDR2 SVGIG (reference sequence). V was clipped by 2 bases and J by 12 bases, with 17 bases between them. The CDR3 runs 13 residues. The CDR3 spells CAWSRSEAERQHF. The DNA of the CDR3 is TGTGCCTGGAGTAGGTCAGAGGCAGAACGCCAGCATTTT. The variable domain in full, completed from reference TRBV30 and TRBJ1-5, reads SQTIHQWPATLVQPVGSPLSLECTVEGTSNPNLYWYRQAAGRGLQLLFYSVGIGQISSEVPQNLSASRPQDRQFILSSKKLLLSDSGFYLCAWSRSEAERQHFGDGTRLSIL.

V and J are TRBV19 and TRBJ2-1; D perhaps matches TRBD2 (5 bases). Germline CDR1 reads LNHDA; CDR2 reads SQIVND (reference sequence). V dropped 1 base and J dropped 1 base, with 5 bases sitting between them. The length of the CDR3 is 14 residues. CDR3 residues: CASSIAGSYNEQFF. Written as DNA, the CDR3 is TGTGCCAGTAGTATAGCGGGATCCTACAATGAGCAGTTCTTC.

The chain is built from TRBV5-1 and TRBJ1-1; a possible D gene is TRBD1 (5 bases). Trimming left V 4 bases short and J 1 base short, with 11 bases between. Germline lookup yields CDR1 SGHRS and CDR2 YFSETQ. The CDR3 runs 14 residues. CDR3 in DNA: TGCGCCAGCAGCCCCTCAGGGTGGAACACTGAAGCTTTCTTT. Residues: CASSPSGWNTEAFF.

This clone was seen a single time. The CDR3 spells CASSLDLGQGPGGYTF. The DNA for the CDR3 is TGTGCCAGCAGCTTGGACCTTGGACAGGGTCCGGGTGGCTACACCTTC. The chain recombines TRBV5-6 with TRBJ1-2; 8 bases are a match to TRBD1. J lost 7 bases, V lost 0 bases, and 11 bases had no gene match. CDR1 SGHDT and CDR2 YYEEEE come from the germline V gene. The CDR3 is made up of 16 amino acids.

The J gene is TRBJ1-1, the V gene TRBV19; D gene unclear. CDR1 LNHDA and CDR2 SQIVND come from the germline V gene (reference sequence). V lost 5 bases to trimming and J lost 6 bases, with 13 bases between them. CDR3 length equals 13 residues. The CDR3, as DNA: TGTGCCAGTAGTCCCTCTCCTCCCGCTGAAGCTTTCTTT. Translated, it gives CASSPSPPAEAFF.

CDR3 residues: CASSLKAGGRYNEQFF. The CDR3 DNA sequence: TGTGCCAGCAGCTTAAAAGCGGGAGGGCGATACAATGAGCAGTTCTTC. This rearrangement joins TRBV7-3 to TRBJ2-1; 10 bases are a match to TRBD2. V was clipped by 1 base and J by 4 bases; unmatched bases: 4. The CDR3 covers 16 residues. Germline assignment: CDR1 SGHTA and CDR2 FQGTGA.

J is TRBJ1-4 and V is TRBV30; D ambiguous. The CDR3 length is 13 residues. V lost 2 bases and J 8 bases, leaving 12 bases between the germline ends. Germline V gene data show CDR1 as GTSNPN and CDR2 as SVGIG (reference sequence). The CDR3 protein is CAWSWRLGEKLFF. In DNA form, the CDR3 reads TGTGCCTGGAGTTGGAGGCTGGGAGAAAAACTGTTTTTT.

The chain couples TRBV28 to TRBJ2-1; D perhaps matches TRBD2 (6 bases). The CDR3 sequence is 15 residues long. Germline loops: CDR1 MDHEN, CDR2 SYDVKM. Trimming stripped 4 bases from V and 8 bases from J, with 18 bases between. CDR3 amino acids: CASSSIAVTGDEQFF. In DNA, the CDR3 is TGTGCCAGCAGTTCCATAGCGGTTACGGGCGATGAGCAGTTCTTC.

The chain combines TRBV7-9 with TRBJ1-2; TRBD1 is a possible D gene (5 bases). Trimming took off 1 base at V and 8 bases at J, with 11 bases between the two ends. This CDR3 contains 13 residues. Per germline, CDR1 SEHNR and CDR2 FQNEAQ (reference sequence). The CDR3 sequence is CASSLGPGNGYTF. CDR3 bases: TGTGCCAGCAGCTTAGGCCCAGGGAACGGCTACACCTTC. Full variable domain (missing parts from reference TRBV7-9 and TRBJ1-2): DTGVSQNPRHKITKRGQNVTFRCDPISEHNRLYWYRQTLGQGPEFLTYFQNEAQLEKSRLLSDRFSAERPKGSFSTLEIQRTEQGDSAMYLCASSLGPGNGYTFGSGTRLTVV.

The chain recombines TRBV28 with TRBJ2-7; tentatively, D is TRBD2 (6 bases). V was pared by 2 bases and J by 6 bases, with 8 bases between. The CDR3 contains 12 residues. Germline values: CDR1 MDHEN, CDR2 SYDVKM. This CDR3 is CASSLGGSEQYF. For the CDR3, the DNA is TGTGCCAGCAGTTTAGGGGGGAGCGAGCAGTACTTC.

The chain recombines TRBV27 with TRBJ2-1; 7 bases line up with TRBD1. The CDR3 has 16 residues. Germline assignment: CDR1 MNHEY and CDR2 SMNVEV (reference sequence). The V segment lost 6 bases and the J segment 6 bases; nucleotides outside the gene matches: 14. CDR3 nucleotides: TGTGCCAGCAGGCTGATCCGGGACAGAAATCCCAATGAGCAGTTCTTC. Translation gives CASRLIRDRNPNEQFF.

The rearrangement joins TRBV6-6 to TRBJ1-4; 9 bases line up with TRBD1. J lost 0 bases, V lost 5 bases, and 4 bases had no gene match. The CDR3 loop spans 16 amino acids. Germline V gives CDR1 MNHNY, CDR2 SVGAGI (reference sequence). CDR3 region: CASSPRDRATNEKLFF. CDR3 in DNA: TGTGCCAGCAGTCCTAGGGACAGGGCAACTAATGAAAAACTGTTTTTT.

The chain recombines TRBV6-5 with TRBJ1-5; 9 positions match TRBD1. Germline assignment: CDR1 MNHEY and CDR2 SVGAGI. The V gene end was trimmed by 4 bases and the J gene end by 2 bases; junction bases not matched to a gene: 3. The CDR3 length is 15 residues. CDR3 in amino acids: CASSFRQGGNQPQHF. The CDR3 DNA is TGTGCCAGCAGTTTCCGACAGGGGGGCAATCAGCCCCAGCATTTT.

The chain has TRBV19 and TRBJ1-2; 8 nucleotides match TRBD1. The V segment lost 5 bases and the J segment 7 bases; nucleotides outside the gene matches: 12. Germline V gene lookup returns CDR1 LNHDA and CDR2 SQIVND (reference sequence). CDR3 length equals 15 residues. CDR3 amino acids: CASSSRTGWPLGYTF. CDR3 nucleotides: TGTGCCAGTAGTTCCCGGACAGGGTGGCCCCTTGGCTACACCTTC.

V and J are TRBV9 and TRBJ1-2; D is possibly TRBD1 (6 bases). Germline V gene data show CDR1 as SGDLS and CDR2 as YYNGEE. The CDR3 sequence is 16 residues long. V was trimmed by 0 bases and J by 2 bases, leaving 14 bases between them. CDR3 region: CASSVARGHLNYGYTF. CDR3 nucleotides: TGTGCCAGCAGCGTAGCCAGGGGCCACTTAAACTATGGCTACACCTTC. The full variable domain, with the rest looked up from reference TRBV9 and TRBJ1-2, is DSGVTQTPKHLITATGQRVTLRCSPRSGDLSVYWYQQSLDQGLQFLIQYYNGEERAKGNILERFSAQQFPDLHSELNLSSLELGDSALYFCASSVARGHLNYGYTFGSGTRLTVV.

The chain uses TRBV10-2 and TRBJ1-3; a possible D gene is TRBD1 (6 bases). The V gene lost 6 bases and the J gene lost 0 bases, with 12 bases spanning the gap. Germline V gives CDR1 WSHSY, CDR2 SAAADI. CDR3 size: 15 residues. This CDR3 reads CASRETGRSGNTIYF. CDR3 DNA sequence: TGCGCCAGCAGAGAGACAGGCCGCTCTGGAAACACCATATATTTT.